The 23 T cell receptor beta chains in this list originate from one sample, sequenced in a study of T cells in Graves' hyperthyroidism and ophthalmopathy. Researchers amplified the TCR beta CDR3 regions from RNA transcripts. The TCR CDR3 first-round RT-PCR relied on the HTBI primer set. TCRdb reanalysed the multiplex PCR reads using MiXCR and keeps one entry per CDR3 protein. The profile shows hundreds of thousands of distinct CDR3 sequences, about a fifth of them singletons. Sample: blood. The origin of the receptors is a man younger than 45 with Graves' ophthalmopathy.

This clonotype was recorded many times. The J gene is TRBJ2-7, the V gene TRBV11-2, with 9 bases lining up with TRBD2. The germline gives CDR1 SGHAT, CDR2 FQNNGV. V trimming: 0 bases; J trimming: 0 bases; junction bases outside the gene matches: 0. The length of the CDR3 is 15 residues. CDR3 protein: CASSLERGGSYEQYF. The CDR3 nucleotides are TGTGCCAGCAGCTTAGAGCGGGGGGGCTCCTACGAGCAGTACTTC.

This rearrangement joins TRBV5-1 to TRBJ1-1, with 7 bases identical to TRBD1. This CDR3 comprises 17 residues. Germline loops: CDR1 SGHRS, CDR2 YFSETQ. V lost 3 bases and J lost 0; bases outside the gene matches: 11. The DNA of the CDR3 is TGCGCCAGCAGCTGGGGGGACAGAAGTCGGTTGAACACTGAAGCTTTCTTT. Amino acid sequence: CASSWGDRSRLNTEAFF.

There are a few counts of this clonotype. The chain has TRBV11-2 and TRBJ1-1; the D is unclear. Per the germline V gene, CDR1 is SGHAT and CDR2 is FQNNGV. This CDR3 region has 13 residues. With 3 bases removed from V and 1 base from J, the gap between germline ends came to 6 bases. The CDR3 DNA reads as TGTGCCAGCAGCTTGTGGTCGAACACTGAAGCTTTCTTT. Translating it yields CASSLWSNTEAFF.

V usage is TRBV9 and J usage is TRBJ1-5, with D possibly matching TRBD1 (6 bases). Trimming shortened V by 3 bases and J by 8 bases, and 15 bases separated the two germline ends. The CDR3 extends over 14 amino acids. The germline gives CDR1 SGDLS, CDR2 YYNGEE. The CDR3 region is CASSAGRGSEPQHF. The CDR3 nucleotides are TGTGCCAGCAGCGCGGGGAGGGGGTCTGAGCCCCAGCATTTT.

J is TRBJ1-5 and V is TRBV3-1; 9 nucleotides agree with TRBD1. CDR1 LGHDT and CDR2 YNNKEL come from the germline V gene (reference sequence). The CDR3 runs 15 residues. V shed 0 bases and J 9 bases; nucleotides not matched to a gene: 6. The CDR3 sequence is CASSQEPGQGRPQHF. CDR3 in DNA: TGTGCCAGCAGCCAAGAACCTGGACAGGGGAGGCCCCAGCATTTT.

This clonotype was seen a handful of times. The genes are TRBV5-1 and TRBJ1-2; D unresolved. This CDR3 is 17 amino acids long. Between the trimmed V and J ends, which lost 0 bases and 8 bases, there was a span of 23 bases. Germline CDR1 reads SGHRS; CDR2 reads YFSETQ. CDR3 amino acids: CASSLAYGRTNQRGYTF. CDR3 nucleotide sequence: TGCGCCAGCAGCTTGGCCTATGGACGGACCAACCAGCGAGGCTACACCTTC.

This rearrangement joins TRBV4-3 to TRBJ1-1, with D uncertain. Deletions cut 1 base from V and 5 bases from J, with 5 bases between. Germline V gene data show CDR1 as LGHNA and CDR2 as YSLEER. CDR3 length: 12 residues. CDR3 protein: CASSQGMTEAFF. The CDR3 nucleotides are TGCGCCAGCAGCCAAGGTATGACTGAAGCTTTCTTT.

This sequence joins TRBV7-2 and TRBJ2-5; no clear D gene. V gave up 4 bases and J gave up 2 bases, with 14 bases separating them. The CDR3 length is 15 residues. CDR1 is SGHTA, CDR2 FQGNSA, per germline. The CDR3 DNA reads as TGTGCCAGCAGCTCCCGACAACCCGGGCAAGAGACCCAGTACTTC. Translated: CASSSRQPGQETQYF. The complete variable domain, with remaining parts taken from reference TRBV7-2 and TRBJ2-5, reads GAGVSQSPSNKVTEKGKDVELRCDPISGHTALYWYRQSLGQGLEFLIYFQGNSAPDKSGLPSDRFSAERTGGSVSTLTIQRTQQEDSAVYLCASSSRQPGQETQYFGPGTRLLVL.

Ten or more counts support this clonotype. The V gene is TRBV14, the J gene TRBJ1-1; no clear D. In germline, CDR1 is SGHDN, CDR2 FVKESK. This CDR3 region has 12 residues. Trimming shortened V by 5 bases and J by 3 bases, and 7 bases separated the two germline ends. The CDR3 region has the DNA TGTGCCAGCAGCTTTTTGGACACTGAAGCTTTCTTT. It codes for CASSFLDTEAFF. Full variable domain (outside the CDR3, taken from reference TRBV14 and TRBJ1-1): EAGVTQFPSHSVIEKGQTVTLRCDPISGHDNLYWYRRVMGKEIKFLLHFVKESKQDESGMPNNRFLAERTGGTYSTLKVQPAELEDSGVYFCASSFLDTEAFFGQGTRLTVV.

The gene calls are TRBV27 and TRBJ2-7, with 10 bases that match TRBD1. Germline V lookup: CDR1 MNHEY, CDR2 SMNVEV (reference sequence). The CDR3 sequence is 15 residues long. The V segment lost 2 bases and the J segment 2 bases; nucleotides outside the gene matches: 3. CDR3 DNA: TGTGCCAGCAGTTTAGGGGGGACAGGGGCCTACGAGCAGTACTTC. Translated, it gives CASSLGGTGAYEQYF.

This clonotype was picked up a small number of times. This rearrangement joins TRBV27 to TRBJ2-7; D is ambiguous. The CDR3 runs 14 residues. Trimming shortened V by 5 bases and J by 7 bases, and 18 bases separated the two germline ends. The germline V gene encodes CDR1 MNHEY and CDR2 SMNVEV (reference sequence). DNA for the CDR3: TGTGCCAGCAGTATTCGGGTCCCGGTGAGAGAGCAGTACTTC. Residues: CASSIRVPVREQYF.

The J gene is TRBJ1-5, the V gene TRBV28; D is perhaps TRBD1 (6 bases). Trimming took 1 base from V and 0 from J, leaving 10 bases between them. Germline CDR1 is MDHEN and CDR2 is SYDVKM. This CDR3 has 16 amino acids. The CDR3 spells CASSLSGAYSNQPQHF. The CDR3 nucleotides are TGTGCCAGCAGTTTATCGGGGGCGTATAGCAATCAGCCCCAGCATTTT.

The chain couples TRBV4-2 to TRBJ2-6; 7 bases map to TRBD1. Losses at the gene ends were 6 bases for V and 4 bases for J; bases not matched to a gene: 6. The germline V gene encodes CDR1 LGHNA and CDR2 YNFKEQ. This CDR3 comprises 15 residues. DNA of the CDR3: TGTGCCAGCAGTTTGACAGGGCTCGGGGCCAACGTCCTGACTTTC. Encoded protein: CASSLTGLGANVLTF.

This clonotype has more than one count but fewer than ten. V usage is TRBV7-6 and J usage is TRBJ2-3, with D possibly called TRBD1 or TRBD2 (5 bases each). The length of the CDR3 is 17 residues. The V gene lost 3 bases and the J gene lost 0 bases, with 16 bases spanning the gap. Germline CDR1 reads SGHVS; CDR2 reads FNYEAQ. The CDR3 DNA is TGTGCCAGCAGCTTGGGGGTGACAGTTCCTAGCACAGATACGCAGTATTTT. Translated, it gives CASSLGVTVPSTDTQYF.

This clonotype was recorded at least ten times. The CDR3 nucleotides read TGTGCCAGCAGCTTAGAAAGTCCCGGCAGCTCCTACAATGAGCAGTTCTTC. Amino acids: CASSLESPGSSYNEQFF. V and J are TRBV11-2 and TRBJ2-1; D not resolved. This CDR3 has 17 amino acids. The germline CDR1 and CDR2 sequences are SGHAT and FQNNGV. V was shortened by 0 bases and J by 0 bases, with 12 bases between the two germline ends.

This sequence joins TRBV5-1 and TRBJ2-7, with 14 bases lining up with TRBD2. From germline, CDR1 is SGHRS and CDR2 YFSETQ. The CDR3 contains 17 residues. V shed 5 bases, J shed 1 base, and the junction held 8 bases outside the gene matches. CDR3 amino acids: CASSPQGLAGGSYEQYF. As DNA, the CDR3 is TGCGCCAGCAGTCCCCAAGGACTAGCGGGGGGATCCTACGAGCAGTACTTC. The full variable domain, completed using reference TRBV5-1 and TRBJ2-7, is KAGVTQTPRYLIKTRGQQVTLSCSPISGHRSVSWYQQTPGQGLQFLFEYFSETQRNKGNFPGRFSGRQFSNSRSEMNVSTLELGDSALYLCASSPQGLAGGSYEQYFGPGTRLTVT.

This clonotype has at least ten counts. The V and J genes are TRBV5-1 and TRBJ1-2, with 9 positions matching TRBD1. CDR1 is SGHRS, CDR2 YFSETQ, per germline. V dropped 5 bases and J dropped 8; count of bases not matched to a gene: 7. CDR3 length: 13 residues. The CDR3 DNA follows: TGCGCCAGCAGAGACCGGGACAGGGACGGCTACACCTTC. Translation gives CASRDRDRDGYTF. The whole variable domain, remainder taken from reference TRBV5-1 and TRBJ1-2, is KAGVTQTPRYLIKTRGQQVTLSCSPISGHRSVSWYQQTPGQGLQFLFEYFSETQRNKGNFPGRFSGRQFSNSRSEMNVSTLELGDSALYLCASRDRDRDGYTFGSGTRLTVV.

The rearrangement uses TRBV27 and TRBJ2-7, with 9 bases matching TRBD2. Trimming took 5 bases from V and 4 from J; bases not matched to a gene: 9. CDR1 and CDR2 from the germline V gene are MNHEY and SMNVEV (reference sequence). This CDR3 has 15 residues. The CDR3 is CASSRAGLAVYEQYF. The CDR3 nucleotides are TGTGCCAGCAGTCGCGCGGGACTAGCCGTTTACGAGCAGTACTTC.

Notes on this clonotype: A clone one base away is much larger, so this may be a read error. V usage is TRBV6-2 or TRBV6-3 and J usage is TRBJ2-2; D gene ambiguous. The CDR3 loop spans 13 amino acids. V was shortened by 4 bases and J by 3 bases, with 6 bases between the two germline ends. Germline V lookup: CDR1 MNHEY, CDR2 SVGEGT. In DNA form, the CDR3 reads TGTGCCAGCAGTTTACACGACACCGGGGAGCTGTTTTTT. This sequence encodes CASSLHDTGELFF.

The chain joins TRBV7-8 to TRBJ1-3; TRBD1 is a possible D gene (5 bases). Trimming pared 3 bases from V and 4 bases from J, leaving 13 bases between. CDR3 length: 15 amino acids. Germline V lookup: CDR1 SGHVS, CDR2 FQNEAQ. The CDR3 here is CASSLNPGVGNTIYF. The CDR3 DNA reads TGTGCCAGCAGCTTGAATCCGGGGGTAGGAAACACCATATATTTT.

This clonotype was observed many times. The rearrangement uses TRBV27 and TRBJ1-5, with 7 nucleotides matching TRBD1. The germline V gene has CDR1 MNHEY and CDR2 SMNVEV (reference sequence). The CDR3 runs 15 residues. After removal of 4 bases from V and 2 bases from J, the junction contained 5 bases not matched to a gene. The CDR3 here is CASSSGTAGNQPQHF. CDR3 bases: TGTGCCAGCAGTTCCGGGACAGCGGGCAATCAGCCCCAGCATTTT.

In its sample, this clonotype was seen once. The V gene is TRBV7-9, the J gene TRBJ1-3, with D unresolved. The CDR3 is made up of 15 amino acids. The V gene's germline CDR1 is SEHNR and CDR2 FQNEAQ (reference sequence). The ends were cut back, 5 bases at V and 0 bases at J, with 11 bases in the middle. The CDR3 nucleotides read TGTGCCAGCAGCCCCCCCCCCGTCTCTGGAAACACCATATATTTT. Its protein product is CASSPPPVSGNTIYF.

This clonotype showed up just a few times. The chain couples TRBV20-1 to TRBJ2-7; unclear D gene. The V and J ends lost 1 base and 3 bases respectively, with 10 bases between them. CDR1 and CDR2 from the germline V gene are DFQATT and SNEGSKA (reference sequence). CDR3 size: 13 residues. In nucleotides, the CDR3 is TGCAGTGCTAGAGGCGACGGAATCTACGAGCAGTACTTC. Protein: CSARGDGIYEQYF.